The 25 T cell receptor beta chains in this list originate from one sample, sequenced in a study of regulatory T cells in long-lasting Graves disease. Both iRepertoire HTBI primers and Arm-PCR of CDR3 regions were used to build the TCR beta libraries. Using its own MiXCR run on the multiplex PCR reads, TCRdb lists one record per CDR3 protein. Here the sample spans about 530,000 distinct CDR3 sequences, 15% to 20% being singletons. Time point in this sample: newly diagnosed GD, antithyroid drugs for less than 3 months. TCR sequences were obtained from RNA taken from PBMCs. Another study also made use of these data, one on T cells in Graves' hyperthyroidism and ophthalmopathy.

Here the sequenced sample was peripheral blood mononuclear cells (PBMCs), taken at new diagnosis, from a patient treated with antithyroid drugs. The receptor set was obtained from a middle-aged woman with Graves disease.

The V call is TRBV6-1, the J call TRBJ1-3; 10 nucleotides line up with TRBD1. V trimming: 5 bases; J trimming: 7 bases; junction bases outside the gene matches: 5. Per the germline V gene, CDR1 is MNHNS and CDR2 is SASEGT. This CDR3 has 14 residues. CDR3 in amino acids: CASSTGQGLNTIYF. The CDR3 region has the DNA TGTGCCAGCAGTACGGGACAGGGGCTGAACACCATATATTTT.

This rearrangement joins TRBV6-1 to TRBJ2-1; D ambiguous. The CDR3 runs to 14 residues. Trimming took off 5 bases at V and 4 bases at J, with 12 bases between the two ends. Germline V gene data show CDR1 as MNHNS and CDR2 as SASEGT. CDR3 DNA: TGTGCCAGCAGTCGGCGCCCCTTATACAATGAGCAGTTCTTC. Its translation: CASSRRPLYNEQFF.

This clonotype has ten or more counts. V usage is TRBV20-1 and J usage is TRBJ1-6; no definite D call. Germline V gene lookup returns CDR1 DFQATT and CDR2 SNEGSKA (reference sequence). With 0 bases removed from V and 5 bases from J, the gap between germline ends came to 14 bases. The CDR3 sequence is 16 residues long. The CDR3, as DNA: TGCAGTGCTAGAGATCGGGCCGCGACTAATAATTCACCCCTCCACTTT. This translates into CSARDRAATNNSPLHF.

CDR3 residues: CSARDVPYGRGVGTQYF. The CDR3 DNA is TGCAGTGCTAGAGACGTCCCTTATGGCAGGGGGGTAGGGACCCAGTACTTC. The chain is built from TRBV20-1 and TRBJ2-5; the D gene is possibly TRBD1 (7 bases). The CDR3 is made up of 17 amino acids. The V and J ends lost 0 bases and 7 bases respectively, with 24 bases between them. Germline lookup yields CDR1 DFQATT and CDR2 SNEGSKA (reference sequence).

This clonotype was recorded a few times. A much more abundant neighbour one base away suggests this may be a read error. This chain connects TRBV11-2 to TRBJ2-5; tentatively, D is TRBD2 (6 bases). CDR3 length: 14 amino acids. CDR1 SGHAT and CDR2 FQNNGV come from the germline V gene. Trimming left V 5 bases short and J 5 bases short, with 15 bases between. CDR3 sequence: CASSNRGSRETQYF. The DNA of the CDR3 is TGTGCCAGCAGCAACCGGGGGAGCAGGGAGACCCAGTACTTC. The variable domain in full, with the rest retrieved from reference TRBV11-2 and TRBJ2-5, is EAGVAQSPRYKIIEKRQSVAFWCNPISGHATLYWYQQILGQGPKLLIQFQNNGVVDDSQLPKDRFSAERLKGVDSTLKIQPAKLEDSAVYLCASSNRGSRETQYFGPGTRLLVL.

This clonotype showed up many times. The chain recombines TRBV6-5 with TRBJ2-1, with a tentative D call TRBD2 (5 bases). CDR3 length: 12 amino acids. V lost 0 bases and J 12 bases, leaving 9 bases between the germline ends. Germline V gene lookup returns CDR1 MNHEY and CDR2 SVGAGI. As DNA, the CDR3 is TGTGCCAGCAGTTACTCCCGGGATAGGCAGTTCTTC. It specifies CASSYSRDRQFF.

The V call is TRBV5-1, the J call TRBJ2-1; 12 nucleotides match TRBD2. CDR1 and CDR2 from the germline V gene are SGHRS and YFSETQ. The CDR3 is made up of 15 amino acids. V shed 0 bases and J 10 bases; nucleotides not matched to a gene: 5. CDR3 in amino acids: CASSLALAGGQEQFF. The CDR3 DNA reads TGCGCCAGCAGCTTGGCGCTAGCGGGGGGGCAAGAGCAGTTCTTC.

This clonotype was seen a few times. The chain couples TRBV2 to TRBJ1-4; no definite D call. V was trimmed by 1 base and J by 8 bases, leaving 11 bases between them. The CDR3 length is 14 residues. CDR1 is SNHLY and CDR2 is FYNNEI in the germline V gene. The CDR3 DNA is TGTGCCAGCAGTGAAGGGGCAGTTTCCGAAAAACTGTTTTTT. Its translation: CASSEGAVSEKLFF.

This clonotype has just a few counts. The chain uses TRBV3-1 and TRBJ1-5; TRBD1 is a possible D gene (5 bases). This CDR3 region has 17 residues. Germline V gene lookup returns CDR1 LGHDT and CDR2 YNNKEL (reference sequence). Trimming took off 2 bases at V and 2 bases at J, with 16 bases between the two ends. Here the CDR3 reads CASSQSWGGVGNQPQHF. Here the CDR3 DNA reads TGTGCCAGCAGCCAATCCTGGGGGGGGGTTGGCAATCAGCCCCAGCATTTT.

In the case of this clonotype: One end of the junction is discordant with germline, which a read error may explain. This chain connects TRBV6-1 to TRBJ2-1; the D call may be TRBD1 or TRBD2 (6 bases each). There are 19 residues in the CDR3. Germline values: CDR1 MNHNS, CDR2 SASEGT. CDR3 sequence reads: CASTLGGDLGAQTGNGQFF. CDR3 coding DNA: TGTGCCAGCACCCTCGGCGGGGATCTGGGGGCTCAAACGGGCAATGGGCAGTTCTTC.

In this sample, this clonotype turned up a few times. V is TRBV20-1 and J is TRBJ1-4, with unresolved D. Trimming shortened V by 0 bases and J by 5 bases, and 13 bases separated the two germline ends. Germline V gives CDR1 DFQATT, CDR2 SNEGSKA (reference sequence). There are 15 residues in the CDR3. CDR3 nucleotides: TGCAGTGCTAGAGATTATAGAGGAGAGAATGAAAAACTGTTTTTT. Translating gives CSARDYRGENEKLFF.

Ten or more counts support this clonotype. The chain combines TRBV2 with TRBJ2-7; TRBD1 matches 7 bases. CDR1 is SNHLY and CDR2 is FYNNEI in the germline V gene. After removal of 8 bases from V and 0 bases from J, the junction contained 7 bases not matched to a gene. The CDR3 runs to 14 residues. This CDR3 reads CASATRDSSYEQYF. CDR3 bases: TGTGCCAGCGCCACCCGGGACAGCTCCTACGAGCAGTACTTC.

This clonotype was observed a handful of times. The chain joins TRBV5-5 to TRBJ1-6; no firm D call. The CDR3 extends over 14 amino acids. The germline V and J ends were trimmed by 0 bases and 5 bases, with 6 bases remaining between them. Germline CDR1 is SGHKS and CDR2 is YYEKEE (reference sequence). Written as DNA, the CDR3 is TGTGCCAGCAGCTTGGGGGTTAATAATTCACCCCTCCACTTT. Protein: CASSLGVNNSPLHF.

This clonotype was seen only a few times. This chain joins TRBV12-5 and TRBJ1-5; D gene unclear. Germline assignment: CDR1 LGHNT and CDR2 FRNRAP. The CDR3 is made up of 16 amino acids. Between the trimmed V and J ends, which lost 2 bases and 0 bases, there was a span of 11 bases. The CDR3 here is CASGLHLGYSNQPQHF. The DNA for the CDR3 is TGTGCTAGTGGTTTGCATTTGGGTTATAGCAATCAGCCCCAGCATTTT. Complete variable domain (other parts from reference TRBV12-5 and TRBJ1-5): DARVTQTPRHKVTEMGQEVTMRCQPILGHNTVFWYRQTMMQGLELLAYFRNRAPLDDSGMPKDRFSAEMPDATLATLKIQPSEPRDSAVYFCASGLHLGYSNQPQHFGDGTRLSIL.

This clonotype was found many times. The chain is built from TRBV28 and TRBJ2-5; D is unclear. The CDR3 runs 14 residues. Looked up from germline, CDR1 is MDHEN and CDR2 is SYDVKM. V lost 5 bases to trimming and J lost 1 base, with 11 bases between them. CDR3 sequence: CASSSRLPQETQYF. The CDR3 DNA sequence: TGTGCCAGCAGTAGTCGACTGCCCCAAGAGACCCAGTACTTC.

This clonotype was counted a few times. The V and J genes are TRBV25-1 and TRBJ1-1; the match to TRBD1 covers 8 bases. J was trimmed by 11 bases and V by 4 bases; bases with no gene match: 3. Germline CDR1 is MGHDK and CDR2 is SYGVNS. The CDR3 extends over 11 amino acids. In nucleotides, the CDR3 is TGTGCCAGCAGTGGGACAGGGCGGGCTTTCTTT. The encoded protein is CASSGTGRAFF.

The gene calls are TRBV11-3 and TRBJ2-3; 10 bases match TRBD1. V dropped 5 bases and J dropped 0; count of bases not matched to a gene: 11. The CDR3 extends over 18 amino acids. Per germline, CDR1 SGHNT and CDR2 YENEEA. The CDR3 loop is CASSPGTGVITSTDTQYF. The CDR3 region has the DNA TGTGCCAGCAGCCCAGGGACAGGGGTTATAACTAGCACAGATACGCAGTATTTT.

The chain combines TRBV7-2 with TRBJ1-2; D is undetermined. The V end lost 8 bases, the J end lost 4 bases, and 8 bases lay between the germline ends. CDR3 length: 11 amino acids. CDR1 is SGHTA and CDR2 is FQGNSA in the germline V gene. The chain's CDR3 is CASGRFYGYTF. The CDR3 DNA follows: TGTGCCAGCGGGCGGTTCTATGGCTACACCTTC.

This clonotype has at least ten counts. CDR3: CASSHRVLAKNIQYF. CDR3 in DNA: TGTGCCAGCAGCCACAGGGTACTAGCCAAAAACATTCAGTACTTC. This chain joins TRBV12-3 or TRBV12-4 and TRBJ2-4; TRBD1 might be the D (6 bases). Trimming cost V 6 bases and J 0 bases, with 12 bases left between them. The length of the CDR3 is 15 residues.

Ten or more counts support this clonotype. The CDR3 nucleotides read TGTGCCAGCACCCTCGGAGCTGCGGACGAGCAGTACTTC. This encodes CASTLGAADEQYF. V is TRBV5-4 and J is TRBJ2-7; D gene ambiguous. V lost 6 bases, J lost 5 bases, and 15 bases lay in between. The CDR3 spans 13 residues. Germline lookup yields CDR1 SGHNT and CDR2 YYREEE (reference sequence).

This clonotype was seen only a few times. The chain links TRBV10-3 to TRBJ2-1, with no clear D. Trimming cost V 6 bases and J 5 bases, with 5 bases left between them. The length of the CDR3 is 11 residues. Germline V gives CDR1 ENHRY, CDR2 SYGVKD. As DNA, the CDR3 is TGTGCCATCAGAGCCAACAATGAGCAGTTCTTC. Its protein is CAIRANNEQFF.

This clonotype was picked up many times. V is TRBV7-9 and J is TRBJ1-1, with D perhaps matching TRBD1 (6 bases). Trimming removed 3 bases at V and 5 bases at J, with 13 bases between. CDR1 SEHNR and CDR2 FQNEAQ come from the germline V gene (reference sequence). This CDR3 is built from 14 residues. CDR3 region: CASSFEGVGTEAFF. The CDR3 DNA reads as TGTGCCAGCAGCTTTGAGGGGGTAGGAACTGAAGCTTTCTTT.

This clonotype has at least ten counts. The genes are TRBV27 and TRBJ2-3; 8 bases align to TRBD2. There are 15 residues in the CDR3. Per germline, CDR1 MNHEY and CDR2 SMNVEV (reference sequence). The V segment lost 6 bases and the J segment 2 bases; nucleotides outside the gene matches: 7. The CDR3 DNA is TGTGCCAGCAGGGTAGCGGGGTTTCCCACAGATACGCAGTATTTT. Protein: CASRVAGFPTDTQYF.

The table lists this clonotype with a few counts. The chain joins TRBV4-2 to TRBJ2-5; D not resolved. V gave up 0 bases and J gave up 4 bases, with 6 bases separating them. The CDR3 spans 13 residues. The germline V gene has CDR1 LGHNA and CDR2 YNFKEQ. The CDR3 is CASSQDKGETQYF. CDR3 sequence (DNA): TGTGCCAGCAGCCAAGATAAGGGAGAGACCCAGTACTTC.

This clonotype occurred many times. This chain joins TRBV2 and TRBJ1-2, with 7 positions matching TRBD1. This CDR3 region has 15 residues. CDR1 and CDR2 (germline): SNHLY, FYNNEI. After removal of 4 bases from V and 4 bases from J, the junction contained 9 bases not matched to a gene. The CDR3 is CASSASGGMVYGYTF. The CDR3 DNA sequence: TGTGCCAGCAGTGCCTCAGGGGGGATGGTCTATGGCTACACCTTC. The whole variable domain, filled in from reference TRBV2 and TRBJ1-2, reads EPEVTQTPSHQVTQMGQEVILRCVPISNHLYFYWYRQILGQKVEFLVSFYNNEISEKSEIFDDQFSVERPDGSNFTLKIRSTKLEDSAMYFCASSASGGMVYGYTFGSGTRLTVV.